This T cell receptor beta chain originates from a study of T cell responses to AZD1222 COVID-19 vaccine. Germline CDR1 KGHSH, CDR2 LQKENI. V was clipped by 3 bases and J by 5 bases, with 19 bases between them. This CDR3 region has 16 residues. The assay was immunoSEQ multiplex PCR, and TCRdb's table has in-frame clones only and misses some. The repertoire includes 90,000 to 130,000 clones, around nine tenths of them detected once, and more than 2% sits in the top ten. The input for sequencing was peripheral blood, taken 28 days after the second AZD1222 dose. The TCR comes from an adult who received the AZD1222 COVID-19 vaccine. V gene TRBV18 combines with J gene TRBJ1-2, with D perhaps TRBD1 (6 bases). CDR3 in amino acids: CASSPNRGTGIYGYTF. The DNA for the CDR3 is TGTGCCAGCTCACCCAACCGTGGAACAGGGATTTATGGCTACACCTTC.